The rows below give T cell receptor beta chains drawn from one sample of a study of CD8+ T cells in alopecia areata. Assay: immunoSEQ multiplex PCR; the TCRdb copy retains only in-frame clones and omits some. The sample holds around 120,000 clones, approximately 38% seen once. The sequenced sample was CD4+ T cells sorted from blood. The receptor set was obtained from a human donor with alopecia areata. The CDR3 runs from the conserved cysteine through the conserved F or W. The order of the fields is V gene, J gene, clone size, D gene, CDR3 protein, CDR3 DNA. D genes are given only for firm matches. Expanded clones get a size class; other rows say once, few or many, or leave the size out.

TRBV7-2	TRBJ2-1	few	TRBD2	CASSEPGLAGGPRNEQFF	TGTGCCAGCAGCGAACCGGGACTAGCGGGAGGGCCGCGCAATGAGCAGTTCTTC
TRBV6-5	TRBJ1-6	-	TRBD1	CASSSNRQGGNSPLHF	TGTGCCAGCAGTTCAAACCGACAGGGGGGGAATTCACCCCTCCACTTT
TRBV7-9	TRBJ2-7	-	TRBD2	CASSEAGTSDYEQYF	TGTGCCAGCAGTGAAGCGGGGACTAGCGACTACGAGCAGTACTTC
TRBV4-3	TRBJ2-5	few	TRBD2	CASSQVAGPETQYF	TGCGCCAGCAGCCAAGTAGCGGGACCAGAGACCCAGTACTTC
TRBV29-1	TRBJ2-1	-	TRBD1	CSAADTGGSFEQFF	TGCAGCGCCGCCGACACAGGGGGCTCATTTGAGCAGTTCTTC
TRBV28	TRBJ2-7	few	-	CASSLRGTPQWYEQYF	TGTGCCAGCAGTTTACGGGGGACACCCCAATGGTACGAGCAGTACTTC
TRBV18	TRBJ2-7	-	TRBD1	CASSPDRALSYEQYF	TGTGCCAGCTCACCCGACAGGGCGCTCTCCTACGAGCAGTACTTC
TRBV4-1	TRBJ1-5	-	-	CASSQLDLVPVGQPQHF	TGCGCCAGCAGCCAATTAGATCTGGTGCCGGTGGGTCAGCCCCAGCATTTT
TRBV28	TRBJ2-7	-	-	CASSLQGTIYEQYF	TGTGCCAGCAGTTTGCAGGGAACGATTTACGAGCAGTACTTC
TRBV7-2	TRBJ2-7	-	-	CASSYGQSSYEQYF	TGTGCCAGCAGCTATGGACAGAGCTCCTACGAGCAGTACTTC
TRBV7-2	TRBJ1-1	few	-	CASSLASGLNTEAFF	TGTGCCAGCAGCTTAGCATCTGGGTTGAACACTGAAGCTTTCTTT
TRBV5-4	TRBJ2-5	-	TRBD1	CASSSGTGRETQYF	TGTGCCAGCAGCTCAGGGACAGGGCGAGAGACCCAGTACTTC
TRBV7-2	TRBJ2-3	-	TRBD2	CASSLGPSGSSDTQYF	TGTGCCAGCAGCTTAGGCCCCAGCGGGAGCTCAGATACGCAGTATTTT
TRBV5-1	TRBJ1-1	few	-	CASSSGSYTEAFF	-
TRBV29-1	TRBJ1-1	-	-	CSSSRGGSEAFF	TGCAGCTCATCCAGGGGTGGGTCTGAAGCTTTCTTT
TRBV7-8	TRBJ1-6	once	TRBD1	CASSLATGNSPLHF	TGTGCCAGCAGCTTAGCGACAGGGAATTCACCCCTCCACTTT
TRBV30	TRBJ1-2	-	TRBD1	CAWSRTGGVNGYTF	TGTGCCTGGAGCCGGACAGGGGGTGTGAATGGCTACACCTTC
TRBV27	TRBJ2-5	few	-	CASSSRARETQYF	TGTGCCAGCAGTTCGAGGGCCCGAGAGACCCAGTACTTC
TRBV5-1	TRBJ2-5	-	-	CASSPHRAQETQYF	TGCGCCAGCAGCCCGCACAGGGCCCAAGAGACCCAGTACTTC
TRBV29-1	TRBJ2-7	-	-	CSGAGTQGREQYF	TGCAGCGGGGCCGGGACCCAAGGGCGCGAGCAGTACTTC
TRBV30	TRBJ2-3	-	-	CAWARSASTDTQYF	TGTGCCTGGGCTAGGAGCGCTAGCACAGATACGCAGTATTTT
TRBV29-1	TRBJ2-3	few	-	CSAETGTDTQYF	TGCAGCGCTGAGACGGGCACAGATACGCAGTATTTT
TRBV15	TRBJ2-1	few	-	CASSGRNNNEQFF	TGTGCCTCAAGTGGGAGGAATAACAATGAGCAGTTCTTC
TRBV2	TRBJ2-2	-	-	CASTSGGGSGELFF	TGTGCCAGCACGTCCGGGGGAGGTTCCGGGGAGCTGTTTTTT
TRBV7-8	TRBJ2-5	-	-	CASSLDSGKETQYF	TGTGCCAGCAGCTTAGACAGCGGAAAAGAGACCCAGTACTTC
TRBV7-2	TRBJ1-2	-	-	CASSLLRGYTF	TGTGCCAGCAGCTTATTGCGCGGCTACACCTTC
TRBV4-2	TRBJ2-3	-	-	CASSPPKVGDTQYF	TGTGCCAGCAGCCCACCCAAAGTAGGGGATACGCAGTATTTT
TRBV4-2	TRBJ2-2	-	TRBD1	CASSQDPGQGTSNTGELFF	TGTGCCAGCAGCCAAGATCCGGGACAGGGGACGTCGAACACCGGGGAGCTGTTTTTT
TRBV7-2	TRBJ1-1	-	-	CASSLGPTNGVAFF	TGTGCCAGCAGCTTAGGGCCCACTAATGGGGTAGCTTTCTTT
TRBV11-2	TRBJ1-5	-	-	CASSLTQGGQPQHF	TGTGCCAGCAGCTTAACGCAGGGAGGCCAGCCCCAGCATTTT
TRBV30	TRBJ1-1	-	-	CAWRPSPRGTNTEAFF	TGTGCCTGGAGACCGTCCCCCAGGGGTACGAACACTGAAGCTTTCTTT
TRBV27	TRBJ2-5	-	-	CASSFGGETQYF	TGTGCCAGCAGTTTCGGAGGAGAGACCCAGTACTTC
TRBV7-2	TRBJ2-5	few	-	CASNFRRQETQYF	TGTGCCAGCAACTTCCGGAGACAAGAGACCCAGTACTTC
TRBV20-1	TRBJ2-5	once	-	CSAVTGLQYF	TGCAGTGCGGTAACAGGGCTCCAGTACTTC
TRBV30	TRBJ1-5	-	-	CAWSKGNSNQPQHF	TGTGCCTGGAGTAAGGGAAATAGCAATCAGCCCCAGCATTTT
TRBV9	TRBJ1-2	-	-	CASSNPGAGIYGYTF	TGTGCCAGCAGCAATCCCGGTGCGGGGATCTATGGCTACACCTTC
TRBV5-6	TRBJ2-6	-	-	CASSQYGANVLTF	TGTGCCAGCAGCCAGTACGGGGCCAACGTCCTGACTTTC
TRBV28	TRBJ2-2	few	TRBD1	CASRRTGRTGELFF	TGTGCCAGCAGGCGGACAGGTCGAACCGGGGAGCTGTTTTTT
TRBV9	TRBJ2-7	once	TRBD1	CASSRQQGITYEQYF	TGTGCCAGCAGCCGTCAACAGGGGATTACCTACGAGCAGTACTTC
TRBV28	TRBJ2-7	few	-	CASRKPPYEQYF	TGTGCCAGCCGTAAGCCCCCCTACGAGCAGTACTTC
TRBV30	TRBJ1-5	once	TRBD1	CAWTLDRGQPQHF	TGTGCCTGGACCCTAGACAGGGGACAGCCCCAGCATTTT
TRBV29-1	TRBJ2-7	-	-	CSVAVRGNEQYF	TGCAGCGTTGCGGTTCGGGGGAACGAGCAGTACTTC
TRBV2	TRBJ2-5	-	-	CASSATRQETQYF	TGTGCCAGCAGCGCTACTAGGCAAGAGACCCAGTACTTC
TRBV7-3	TRBJ2-5	-	-	CASSFLGTQYF	TGTGCCAGCAGCTTTCTTGGGACCCAGTACTTC
TRBV19	TRBJ2-7	medium-sized	TRBD1	CATGDSLYEQYF	TGTGCCACCGGGGACAGCCTCTACGAGCAGTACTTC
TRBV6-5	TRBJ1-1	once	-	CASSFIQANTEAFF	TGTGCCAGCAGTTTCATTCAGGCTAACACTGAAGCTTTCTTT
TRBV28	TRBJ1-5	-	-	CASHPQAQLGPQHF	TGTGCCAGTCACCCACAGGCGCAGTTGGGACCCCAGCATTTT
TRBV5-1	TRBJ2-2	-	-	CASSFPTNTGELFF	TGCGCCAGCAGCTTCCCGACTAACACCGGGGAGCTGTTTTTT
TRBV29-1	TRBJ1-1	few	-	CSVESTGDTEAFF	TGCAGCGTTGAATCTACGGGGGACACTGAAGCTTTCTTT
TRBV30	TRBJ1-5	few	-	CAWSVFGGDNQPQHF	TGTGCCTGGAGTGTATTCGGCGGAGACAATCAGCCCCAGCATTTT
TRBV6-1	TRBJ2-1	few	-	CASSEYEGESSYNEQFF	TGTGCCAGCAGTGAATATGAGGGGGAGAGCTCCTACAATGAGCAGTTCTTC
TRBV28	TRBJ2-4	-	-	CASSLWSIAKNIQYF	TGTGCCAGCAGTTTATGGTCGATAGCCAAAAACATTCAGTACTTC
TRBV7-2	TRBJ2-2	-	TRBD2	CASSSTSGRDTGELFF	TGTGCCAGCAGCTCAACTAGCGGGAGGGACACCGGGGAGCTGTTTTTT
TRBV15	TRBJ1-6	-	TRBD1	CATSRDRGGPLHF	TGTGCCACCAGCAGGGACAGGGGCGGACCCCTCCACTTT